The 13 T cell receptor beta chains listed next were all sequenced from one sample in a study of monozygotic twins with cystic fibrosis. Some clones are missing from TCRdb's copy, which holds only in-frame ones; the method was immunoSEQ multiplex PCR. In the table there are some 19,000 clones, 97% of which are singletons. Specimen: blood. Source of these receptors: a woman in her twenties or thirties with cystic fibrosis.

The rearrangement joins TRBV6-1 to TRBJ1-2, with a possible D match to TRBD1 (5 bases). The V gene lost 5 bases and the J gene lost 8 bases, with 9 bases spanning the gap. Germline V gives CDR1 MNHNS, CDR2 SASEGT. This CDR3 spans 11 amino acids. CDR3 region: CASSPGYGYTF. The CDR3 DNA sequence: TGTGCCAGCAGTCCAGGGTACGGCTACACCTTC.

The chain recombines TRBV7-9 with TRBJ1-5; D may be TRBD1 (6 bases). Germline CDR1 reads SEHNR; CDR2 reads FQNEAQ (reference sequence). Trimming took off 5 bases at V and 7 bases at J, with 18 bases between the two ends. The CDR3 contains 15 residues. The CDR3: CASSPPGGAGQPQHF. Here the CDR3 DNA reads TGTGCCAGCAGCCCGCCCGGGGGGGCGGGACAGCCCCAGCATTTT.

The genes are TRBV2 and TRBJ2-2; possible D gene TRBD2, 6 bases. Looked up from germline, CDR1 is SNHLY and CDR2 is FYNNEI. The CDR3 has 15 residues. V lost 6 bases and J lost 0, with 11 bases in between. CDR3 amino acids: CASSRDFTNTGELFF. CDR3 DNA: TGTGCCAGCAGCCGGGACTTCACGAACACCGGGGAGCTGTTTTTT. Together with reference TRBV2 and TRBJ2-2, the CDR3 gives the full variable domain: EPEVTQTPSHQVTQMGQEVILRCVPISNHLYFYWYRQILGQKVEFLVSFYNNEISEKSEIFDDQFSVERPDGSNFTLKIRSTKLEDSAMYFCASSRDFTNTGELFFGEGSRLTVL.

The chain uses TRBV5-6 and TRBJ1-2; TRBD1 might be the D (6 bases). The V end lost 4 bases, the J end lost 6 bases, and 10 bases lay between the germline ends. This CDR3 region has 12 residues. Germline CDR1 reads SGHDT; CDR2 reads YYEEEE. The CDR3 DNA reads as TGTGCCAGCAGCCGTAACAGGGATGGCTACACCTTC. It is translated as CASSRNRDGYTF. The full variable domain, rest sourced from reference TRBV5-6 and TRBJ1-2, is DAGVTQSPTHLIKTRGQQVTLRCSPKSGHDTVSWYQQALGQGPQFIFQYYEEEERQRGNFPDRFSGHQFPNYSSELNVNALLLGDSALYLCASSRNRDGYTFGSGTRLTVV.

V gene TRBV6-1 combines with J gene TRBJ2-5; 7 bases are shared with TRBD2. The germline V gene has CDR1 MNHNS and CDR2 SASEGT. Trimming cost V 4 bases and J 5 bases; bases outside gene matches: 7. The CDR3 covers 14 residues. CDR3 coding DNA: TGTGCCAGCAGTGGCACTCTCGGGGGGGAGACCCAGTACTTC. Translating it yields CASSGTLGGETQYF.

The rearrangement joins TRBV5-1 to TRBJ2-4, with 7 positions matching TRBD1. Trimming cost V 1 base and J 11 bases; bases outside gene matches: 12. CDR3 length: 15 amino acids. Germline CDR1 reads SGHRS; CDR2 reads YFSETQ. This CDR3 reads CASSLSLRDRAFQYF. CDR3 DNA: TGCGCCAGCAGCTTGAGTCTTCGAGACAGGGCATTTCAGTACTTC.

This clone was seen just once. The CDR3 sequence is CASSLDHTGELFF. The CDR3 coding sequence is TGTGCCAGCAGTCTAGACCACACCGGGGAGCTGTTTTTT. This chain joins TRBV2 and TRBJ2-2; D call uncertain. CDR1 SNHLY and CDR2 FYNNEI come from the germline V gene. V lost 5 bases and J lost 3, with 7 bases in between. The CDR3 is 13 amino acids.

V usage is TRBV27 and J usage is TRBJ1-2; D uncertain. This CDR3 region has 9 residues. The ends were cut back, 8 bases at V and 7 bases at J, with 5 bases in the middle. CDR1 MNHEY and CDR2 SMNVEV come from the germline V gene (reference sequence). CDR3 bases: TGTGCCAGCCATAGTGGCTACACCTTC. Translating gives CASHSGYTF.

This rearrangement joins TRBV5-1 to TRBJ2-3; possibly TRBD1 for D (6 bases). The ends were cut back, 0 bases at V and 7 bases at J, with 18 bases in the middle. The CDR3 is 16 amino acids. Germline CDR1 is SGHRS and CDR2 is YFSETQ. The CDR3 DNA sequence: TGCGCCAGCAGCTTGGTTTTAGGACAGACGATTAATACGCAGTATTTT. Translated: CASSLVLGQTINTQYF.

This chain uses TRBV9 with TRBJ2-1; D uncertain. V gave up 3 bases and J gave up 8 bases, with 9 bases separating them. The V gene's germline CDR1 is SGDLS and CDR2 YYNGEE. The CDR3 covers 12 residues. CDR3 bases: TGTGCCAGCAGCGCGGACCGCCATGAGCAGTTCTTC. The encoded protein is CASSADRHEQFF.

The chain couples TRBV10-3 to TRBJ2-1; maybe TRBD1 (8 bases). The CDR3 is 14 residues long. Trimming removed 10 bases at V and 0 bases at J, with 13 bases between. Germline values: CDR1 ENHRY, CDR2 SYGVKD. The CDR3 DNA is TGTGCCACACAGGGGGGGAGCTCCTACAATGAGCAGTTCTTC. As protein: CATQGGSSYNEQFF.

The chain couples TRBV2 to TRBJ2-1; no clear D gene. The CDR3 sequence is 11 residues long. The germline CDR1 and CDR2 sequences are SNHLY and FYNNEI. Trimming cost V 8 bases and J 1 base, with 3 bases left between them. The CDR3 reads CASSSYNEQFF. The CDR3 DNA follows: TGTGCCAGCTCATCCTACAATGAGCAGTTCTTC.

The chain is built from TRBV10-2 and TRBJ2-3; 13 bases fit TRBD2. The germline CDR1 and CDR2 sequences are WSHSY and SAAADI. The J segment lost 4 bases and the V segment lost 5 bases, leaving 6 bases of the junction unmatched. The CDR3 contains 16 residues. CDR3 sequence: CASSPTSGGAPDTQYF. The CDR3 DNA follows: TGCGCCAGCAGTCCAACTAGCGGGGGGGCCCCAGATACGCAGTATTTT.